This T cell receptor (beta chain) was obtained from a study of shared clonotypes between healthy human individuals. Study in general: Each donor's CD4 naive and CD4 memory cells filled three plates apiece, CD8 naive two, and CD8 memory one.

This clone was observed once. CD45RO-negative, CCR7-selected cells formed the naive CD8 fraction, which excluded terminally differentiated effector memory CD45RA+ cells. Sorted-subset replicate PCR reactions were performed with approximately 0.2 ug DNA, corresponding to 30,000 to 35,000 T cell genomes. Produced via immunoSEQ multiplex PCR; TCRdb's table is partial and in-frame only. The repertoire consists of around 2,000,000 clones, with over 85% occurring once and the leading ten covering less than 1.5%. J was trimmed by 7 bases and V by 4 bases; bases with no gene match: 8. The CDR3 sequence is 15 residues long. Germline V gene lookup returns CDR1 MNHEY and CDR2 SVGAGI.

Sample: naive CD8+ T cells sorted from blood. V gene TRBV6-5 combines with J gene TRBJ2-1; TRBD2 matches 9 bases. This TCR was sampled from a man between 18 and 29 years old in good health. The CDR3 loop is CASSSASGMTNEQFF. DNA for the CDR3: TGTGCCAGCAGTTCGGCTAGCGGGATGACGAATGAGCAGTTCTTC.